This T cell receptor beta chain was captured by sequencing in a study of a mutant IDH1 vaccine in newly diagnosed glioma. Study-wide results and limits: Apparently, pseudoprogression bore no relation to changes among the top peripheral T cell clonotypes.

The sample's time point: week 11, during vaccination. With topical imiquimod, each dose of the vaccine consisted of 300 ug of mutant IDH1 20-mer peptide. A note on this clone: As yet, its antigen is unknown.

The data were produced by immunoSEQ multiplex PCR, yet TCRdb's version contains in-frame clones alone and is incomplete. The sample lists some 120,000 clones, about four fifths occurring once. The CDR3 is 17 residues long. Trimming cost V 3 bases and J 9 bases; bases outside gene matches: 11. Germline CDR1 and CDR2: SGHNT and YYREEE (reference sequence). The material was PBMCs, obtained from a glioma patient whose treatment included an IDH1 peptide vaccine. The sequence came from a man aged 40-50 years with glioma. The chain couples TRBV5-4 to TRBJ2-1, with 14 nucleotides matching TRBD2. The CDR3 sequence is CASSSRGLAGVVGEQFF. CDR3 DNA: TGTGCCAGCAGCTCCCGGGGACTAGCGGGAGTCGTAGGTGAGCAGTTCTTC.